The 5 T cell receptor beta chains reported below all come from one sample, sequenced in a study of CD8+ T cells in alopecia areata. As the sequencing template, cDNA was produced by extracting RNA and reverse transcribing it. Assay: immunoSEQ multiplex PCR; the TCRdb copy retains only in-frame clones and omits some. The table has roughly 210,000 clones, 40% to 55% seen once; the top ten hold around 2.8%. Treatment described: oral pan-JAK inhibitor, 5-10 mg twice daily. The sample here was CD4+ T cells sorted from blood, taken at approximately week 37, from a patient treated with tofacitinib. The receptor set was obtained from a human donor with alopecia areata.

The rearrangement uses TRBV7-3 and TRBJ2-3; D remains unclear. Looked up from germline, CDR1 is SGHTA and CDR2 is FQGTGA. The CDR3 length is 13 residues. Between the trimmed V and J ends, which lost 1 base and 4 bases, there was a span of 6 bases. The CDR3 loop is CASSLIGADTQYF. CDR3 DNA sequence: TGTGCCAGCAGCTTAATTGGGGCAGATACGCAGTATTTT.

This chain joins TRBV5-1 and TRBJ1-5; TRBD1 might be the D (5 bases). The CDR3 has 15 amino acids. Trimming shortened V by 1 base and J by 4 bases, and 12 bases separated the two germline ends. Per germline, CDR1 SGHRS and CDR2 YFSETQ. Written as DNA, the CDR3 is TGCGCCAGCAGCTTGTCCGACGGGGCGAATCAGCCCCAGCATTTT. Translation: CASSLSDGANQPQHF.

CDR3 nucleotide sequence: TGTGCCAGCAGTGGACTAGCGGACTACGAGCAGTACTTC. Its protein product is CASSGLADYEQYF. The chain joins TRBV25-1 to TRBJ2-7, with 9 bases identical to TRBD2. The CDR3 spans 13 residues. The J segment lost 3 bases and the V segment lost 4 bases, leaving 1 base of the junction unmatched. CDR1 MGHDK and CDR2 SYGVNS come from the germline V gene.

This clone has ten or more counts. The chain combines TRBV18 with TRBJ2-7, with TRBD2 matching over 10 bases. Trimming took 3 bases from V and 3 from J; bases not matched to a gene: 8. CDR1 is KGHSH, CDR2 LQKENI, per germline. This CDR3 is built from 16 residues. The CDR3: CASSPASSGSVYEQYF. The CDR3 DNA follows: TGTGCCAGCTCACCGGCCTCTAGCGGGAGTGTCTACGAGCAGTACTTC. The full variable domain, rest sourced from reference TRBV18 and TRBJ2-7, is NAGVMQNPRHLVRRRGQEARLRCSPMKGHSHVYWYRQLPEEGLKFMVYLQKENIIDESGMPKERFSAEFPKEGPSILRIQQVVRGDSAAYFCASSPASSGSVYEQYFGPGTRLTVT.

The chain joins TRBV27 to TRBJ2-3, with 7 bases matching TRBD1. The germline CDR1 and CDR2 sequences are MNHEY and SMNVEV (reference sequence). V shed 8 bases, J shed 4 bases, and the junction held 9 bases outside the gene matches. The CDR3 covers 14 residues. CDR3 nucleotides: TGTGCCAGCGGCGGGCTAGGGGGCGCAGATACGCAGTATTTT. Protein sequence: CASGGLGGADTQYF.